Presented here are 6 T cell receptor beta chains from one specimen sequenced in a study of blood T cell repertoires in COVID-19. TCRdb keeps only in-frame clones here, not all; method: immunoSEQ multiplex PCR. The table shows tens of thousands of clones, with about 88% occurring only once. Sequenced material: peripheral blood. Receptor source: a man aged 70 or older with active or convalescent COVID-19.

The V gene is TRBV18, the J gene TRBJ2-7, with TRBD1 as a possible D gene (7 bases). The CDR3 is 15 residues long. Germline values: CDR1 KGHSH, CDR2 LQKENI. The V end was cut by 6 bases, the J end by 6 bases, with 21 bases between. The DNA for the CDR3 is TGTGCCAGCTCCCCTGTTCGAGCAGGGGGAGGCGAGCAGTACTTC. Translating it yields CASSPVRAGGGEQYF.

V gene TRBV6-5 combines with J gene TRBJ1-1; weak D call: TRBD1 (5 bases). Trimming shortened V by 0 bases and J by 5 bases, and 13 bases separated the two germline ends. The CDR3 covers 15 residues. The germline V gene has CDR1 MNHEY and CDR2 SVGAGI. CDR3: CASSYSRQGRTEAFF. The CDR3 DNA reads as TGTGCCAGCAGTTACTCGCGGCAGGGCAGAACTGAAGCTTTCTTT.

This clone was recorded only once. The gene calls are TRBV28 and TRBJ2-3; 8 nucleotides align to TRBD1. Losses at the gene ends were 10 bases for V and 3 bases for J; bases not matched to a gene: 6. CDR3 size: 13 residues. Germline CDR1 and CDR2: MDHEN and SYDVKM. CDR3 sequence reads: CANSDRVTDTQYF. In DNA, the CDR3 is TGTGCCAACTCGGACAGGGTGACAGATACGCAGTATTTT.

The chain couples TRBV5-1 to TRBJ1-1, with 8 positions matching TRBD1. The CDR3 is 15 residues long. Trimming at V came to 0 bases and at J to 0 bases, leaving 1 base not matched to a gene. Germline V gene data show CDR1 as SGHRS and CDR2 as YFSETQ. CDR3 residues: CASSLGTGLNTEAFF. Written as DNA, the CDR3 is TGCGCCAGCAGCTTGGGGACAGGGTTGAACACTGAAGCTTTCTTT.

For the CDR3, the DNA is TGTGCCAGCAGCGGCGGTTTCGGACTAGCGGGACTCGGAGGCGAGACCCAGTACTTC. Protein product: CASSGGFGLAGLGGETQYF. The chain recombines TRBV5-6 with TRBJ2-5; 12 nucleotides agree with TRBD2. This CDR3 region has 19 residues. Germline V gene lookup returns CDR1 SGHDT and CDR2 YYEEEE. The V and J ends lost 4 bases and 5 bases, in that order; junction bases with no gene match: 18. Full variable domain (remainder filled in from reference TRBV5-6 and TRBJ2-5): DAGVTQSPTHLIKTRGQQVTLRCSPKSGHDTVSWYQQALGQGPQFIFQYYEEEERQRGNFPDRFSGHQFPNYSSELNVNALLLGDSALYLCASSGGFGLAGLGGETQYFGPGTRLLVL.

The genes are TRBV28 and TRBJ1-2; 8 bases are a match to TRBD1. With V trimmed by 5 bases and J by 3 bases, 5 bases remained unmatched. This CDR3 has 14 amino acids. The germline V gene has CDR1 MDHEN and CDR2 SYDVKM. In DNA, the CDR3 is TGTGCCAGCAGTCCCGGGACAGGACACTATGGCTACACCTTC. It specifies CASSPGTGHYGYTF.